Described below is a single T cell receptor (beta chain) sequence and its context. This sample stems from a study of blood T cell repertoires in COVID-19. Study details: The study drew acute and convalescent COVID-19 samples from the United States, Italy and Spain. In each case, the material was cDNA or gDNA derived from T cells, B-cell-depleted T cells, or PBMCs.

Profiling relied on immunoSEQ multiplex PCR, and the TCRdb table lists in-frame clones only, not all of them. The data hold about 100,000 clones, with roughly 87% observed a single time. The CDR3 consists of 15 residues. The germline gives CDR1 SNHLY, CDR2 FYNNEI. Trimming cost V 3 bases and J 0 bases; bases outside gene matches: 1. This chain links TRBV2 with TRBJ2-1; 8 bases agree with TRBD2. The receptor was isolated from a man under 40 in a cohort sampled during active COVID-19. The source material was peripheral blood. Here the CDR3 DNA reads TGTGCCAGCAGTGACAGCGGGAGCTCCTACAATGAGCAGTTCTTC. As protein: CASSDSGSSYNEQFF. Supplemented by reference TRBV2 and TRBJ2-1, the full variable domain reads EPEVTQTPSHQVTQMGQEVILRCVPISNHLYFYWYRQILGQKVEFLVSFYNNEISEKSEIFDDQFSVERPDGSNFTLKIRSTKLEDSAMYFCASSDSGSSYNEQFFGPGTRLTVL.